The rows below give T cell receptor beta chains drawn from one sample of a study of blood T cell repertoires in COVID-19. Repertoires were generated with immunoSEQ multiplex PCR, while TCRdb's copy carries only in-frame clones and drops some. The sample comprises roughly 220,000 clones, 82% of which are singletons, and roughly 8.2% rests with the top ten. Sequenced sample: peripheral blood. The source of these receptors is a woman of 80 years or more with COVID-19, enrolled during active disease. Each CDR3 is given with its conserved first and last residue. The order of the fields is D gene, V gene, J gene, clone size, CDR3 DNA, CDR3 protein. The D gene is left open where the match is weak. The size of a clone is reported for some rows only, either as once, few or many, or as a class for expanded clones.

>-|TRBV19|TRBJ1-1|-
TGTGCCAGTAGTAGGCAGGCTAACACTGAAGCTTTCTTT
CASSRQANTEAFF
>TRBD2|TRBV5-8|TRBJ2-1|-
TGTGCCAGCAGCTCAGACGCCGGGACTACCGCCTCCAATGAGCAGTTCTTC
CASSSDAGTTASNEQFF
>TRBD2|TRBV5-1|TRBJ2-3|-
TGCGCCAGCAGCTCCCTTGGCGGGGGGGCCGAAAGCACAGATACGCAGTATTTT
CASSSLGGGAESTDTQYF
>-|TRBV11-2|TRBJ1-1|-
TGTGCCAGCAAAGACAGGACGAACACTGAAGCTTTCTTT
CASKDRTNTEAFF
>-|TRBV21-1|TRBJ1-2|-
TGTGCCAGCAGCGATACCCCAAAAGGTGGACAGGGAAATGGCTACACCTTC
CASSDTPKGGQGNGYTF
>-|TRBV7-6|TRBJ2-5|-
TGTGCCAGCAGCTTCGGTGAGACCCAGTACTTC
CASSFGETQYF
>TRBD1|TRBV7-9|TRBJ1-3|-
TGTGCCAGCAGCGCAGGGGGCCGGGTGGGAAACACCATATATTTT
CASSAGGRVGNTIYF
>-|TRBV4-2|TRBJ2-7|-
TGTGCCAGCAGCCAAGAAAAGGGGCGGTACGAGCAGTACTTC
CASSQEKGRYEQYF
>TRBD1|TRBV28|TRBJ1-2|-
TGTGCCAGCAAACAGGGGGAGTATGGCTACACCTTC
CASKQGEYGYTF
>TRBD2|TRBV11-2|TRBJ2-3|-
TGTGCCAGCAGCTTAGCCGGGGGGGTGGTAGATACGCAGTATTTT
CASSLAGGVVDTQYF
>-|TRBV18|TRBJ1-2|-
TGTGCCAGCTCACCAAGTCACAGGAACTATGGCTACACCTTC
CASSPSHRNYGYTF
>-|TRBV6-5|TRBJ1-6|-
TGTGCCACCTCAAAGACAGGACACAATTCACCCCTCCACTTT
CATSKTGHNSPLHF
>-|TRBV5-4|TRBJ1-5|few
TGTGCCAGCAGCAAACAGGGATCCGATCAGCCCCAGCATTTT
CASSKQGSDQPQHF
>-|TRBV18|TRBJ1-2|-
TGTGCCAGCTCACCACCGGTGAAGGGAGGGCTACCTCATGGCTACACCTTC
CASSPPVKGGLPHGYTF
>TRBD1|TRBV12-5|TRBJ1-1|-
TGTGCTAGTGGTTTGGGGACAGGGGTGGCTTTCTTT
CASGLGTGVAFF
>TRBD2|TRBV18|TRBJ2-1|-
TGTGCCAGCTCACCCTCTAGCGGTGGATACAATGAGCAGTTCTTC
CASSPSSGGYNEQFF
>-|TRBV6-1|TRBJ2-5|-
TGTGCCAGCAGTGAAGCCCGGTCCGTAAAGACCCAGTACTTC
CASSEARSVKTQYF
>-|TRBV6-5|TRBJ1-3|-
TGTGCCAGCAGTTACCAAGGGGGGGCCGGGAACACCATATATTTT
CASSYQGGAGNTIYF
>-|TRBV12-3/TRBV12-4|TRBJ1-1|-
TGTGCCAGCGGGTGGGGACAAGGGACTGAAGCTTTCTTT
CASGWGQGTEAFF
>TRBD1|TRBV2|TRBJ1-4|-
TGTGCCAGCATTAGAACCGGGACAGAGGTGGAAAAACTGTTTTTT
CASIRTGTEVEKLFF
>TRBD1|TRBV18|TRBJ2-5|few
TGTGCCAGCTCTCGCGGACAGGGACAAGAGACCCAGTACTTC
CASSRGQGQETQYF
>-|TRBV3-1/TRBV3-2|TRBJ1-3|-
TGTGCCAGCAGCCAAGTGGGAGGGGTCGGAAACACCATATATTTT
CASSQVGGVGNTIYF
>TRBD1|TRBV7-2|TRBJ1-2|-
TGTGCCAGCAGCTCCGGTACAGGGGTGGCCTTCTATGGCTACACCTTC
CASSSGTGVAFYGYTF
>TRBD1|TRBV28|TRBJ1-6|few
TGTGCCAGCAGGTTTCCCGGACAGGTGGAATCACCCCTCCACTTT
CASRFPGQVESPLHF
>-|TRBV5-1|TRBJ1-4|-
TGCGCCAGCAGCCTTTCCTCGGGTAATGAAAAACTGTTTTTT
CASSLSSGNEKLFF
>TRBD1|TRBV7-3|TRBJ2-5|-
TGTGCCAGCAGCCCAGGGGGCACGGAGACCCAGTACTTC
CASSPGGTETQYF
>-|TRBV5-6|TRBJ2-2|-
TGTGCCAGCACCAAACTCGCGGGGGCGACCACCGGGGAGCTGTTTTTT
CASTKLAGATTGELFF
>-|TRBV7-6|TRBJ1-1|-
TGTGCCAGCAGCCTAGGGGGGGATATACCCACTGAAGCTTTCTTT
CASSLGGDIPTEAFF
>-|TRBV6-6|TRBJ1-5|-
TGTGCCAGCAGTTACCAGGGAAGCAATCAGCCCCAGCATTTT
CASSYQGSNQPQHF
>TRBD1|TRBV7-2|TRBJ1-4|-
TGTGCCAGCAGCTCACCGGGACAGGCAACTAATGAAAAACTGTTTTTT
CASSSPGQATNEKLFF
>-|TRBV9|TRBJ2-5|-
TGTGCCAGCAGCGTAGCCCCGCAGGGGGGTAAAGAGACCCAGTACTTC
CASSVAPQGGKETQYF
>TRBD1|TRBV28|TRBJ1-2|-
TGTGCCAGCAGCGACAGGGTGTATGGCTACACCTTC
CASSDRVYGYTF
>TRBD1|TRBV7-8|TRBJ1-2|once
TGTGCCAGCAGCGTGGGGACAGGGGTTAACTATGGCTACACCTTC
CASSVGTGVNYGYTF
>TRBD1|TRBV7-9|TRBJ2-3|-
TGTGCCAGCAGCTACCAACAGGTTGGACAGGGGGATACGCAGTATTTT
CASSYQQVGQGDTQYF
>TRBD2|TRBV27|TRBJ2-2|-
TGTGCCAGCAGGAGCGGGACGAACACCGGGGAGCTGTTTTTT
CASRSGTNTGELFF
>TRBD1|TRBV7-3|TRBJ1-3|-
TGTGCCAGCAGCTGGACAGGTGGCTCTGGAAACACCATATATTTT
CASSWTGGSGNTIYF
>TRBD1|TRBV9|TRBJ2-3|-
TGTGCCAGCAGCATAGGACAGGGTATCACAGATACGCAGTATTTT
CASSIGQGITDTQYF
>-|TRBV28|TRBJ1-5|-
TGTGCCAGCAGTTTAAAGGGGAATCAGCCCCAGCATTTT
CASSLKGNQPQHF
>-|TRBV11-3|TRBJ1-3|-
TGTGCCAGCAGCCCCGCCGGCGGGGACACCATATATTTT
CASSPAGGDTIYF
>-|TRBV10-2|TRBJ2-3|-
TGCGCCAGCATTCGCGGGGGCCTAGGACGCGCAGATACGCAGTATTTT
CASIRGGLGRADTQYF
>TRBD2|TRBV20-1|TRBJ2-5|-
TGCAGTGCTAGTCGGAGCGGGAGGGGTCGGTTATCAGAAGAGACCCAGTACTTC
CSASRSGRGRLSEETQYF
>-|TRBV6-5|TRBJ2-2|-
TGTGCCAGCATTAGGACTTATTCCGGGGAGCTGTTTTTT
CASIRTYSGELFF
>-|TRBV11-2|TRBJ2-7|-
TGTGCCAGCAGCCCGGTTGGTAGGGGTAGGGAGCAGTACTTC
CASSPVGRGREQYF
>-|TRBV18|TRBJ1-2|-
TGTGCCAGCTCACTCGCAGGCTATGGCTACACCTTC
CASSLAGYGYTF
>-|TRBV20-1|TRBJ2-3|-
TGCAGTGCGGTCGGGACTCTCCAGTATTTT
CSAVGTLQYF
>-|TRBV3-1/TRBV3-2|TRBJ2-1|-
TGTGCCAGCAGCCAACGTGGCGGAGGACCCTACAATGAGCAGTTCTTC
CASSQRGGGPYNEQFF
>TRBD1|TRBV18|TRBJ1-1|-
TGTGCCAGCTCAGCGCCGGGACAGGGACCTTTCTTT
CASSAPGQGPFF
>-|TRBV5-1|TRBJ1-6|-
TGCGCCAGCAGCCAAGCCCTTTCCGATTCACCCCTCCACTTT
CASSQALSDSPLHF
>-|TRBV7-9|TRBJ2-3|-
TGTGCCAGCAGCTTTTCGGGAACAGATACGCAGTATTTT
CASSFSGTDTQYF
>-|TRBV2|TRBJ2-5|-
TGTGCCAGCTCGCGCCAAGAGACCCAGTACTTC
CASSRQETQYF
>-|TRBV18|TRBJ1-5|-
TGTGCCAGCTCACTTCAGGGCGCGGCTCAGCCCCAGCATTTT
CASSLQGAAQPQHF